This T cell receptor (beta chain) was sequenced in a study of blood T cell repertoires in COVID-19. Across the whole study: Material from acute and convalescent COVID-19 was sourced from the United States, Italy and Spain. The analysed material was cDNA or gDNA that came from T cells, B-cell-depleted T cells, or PBMCs.

As handled by the study authors: Estimation of nucleated cell counts relied on the amplification of reference gene primers. Libraries were prepared by immunoSEQ multiplex PCR; TCRdb keeps only in-frame clonotypes and omits some of them. Clone size and V and J calls were adopted from that table, with D and trimming inferred from the DNA. Of about 82,000 clones listed, about 83% are singletons. The CDR3 covers 18 residues. V lost 1 base to trimming and J lost 1 base; unmatched junction nucleotides: 8. Germline V gene lookup returns CDR1 SGHTA and CDR2 FQGNSA. Sequenced sample: peripheral blood. The receptor's source is a woman aged 55-75 years with acute or convalescent COVID-19. This chain joins TRBV7-2 and TRBJ1-1, with 11 bases lining up with TRBD1. CDR3 bases: TGTGCCAGCAGCTTAGGGTTAGGACAGGGGGCAGAGAACACTGAAGCTTTCTTT. Its protein is CASSLGLGQGAENTEAFF.